Following are 2 T cell receptor beta chains from one sample sequenced in a study of T cells after yellow fever vaccination. A single record per CDR3 protein comes from TCRdb applying MiXCR to the 5' RACE reads. The table has some 300,000 distinct CDR3 sequences, roughly 8.3% seen once. Here the sequenced sample was PBMCs, taken roughly seven weeks after the first yellow fever vaccination. Receptor source: a man between 18 and 29 years old who received the YFV17D yellow fever vaccine.

This clonotype has a handful of counts. The V and J genes are TRBV7-9 and TRBJ2-2; possible D gene TRBD1, 5 bases. Germline V gene lookup returns CDR1 SEHNR and CDR2 FQNEAQ (reference sequence). V was pared by 2 bases and J by 4 bases, with 17 bases between. The CDR3 is 17 residues long. CDR3 residues: CASSLSRQGGRTGELFF. The DNA of the CDR3 is TGTGCCAGCAGCTTATCCCGGCAGGGCGGTCGCACCGGGGAGCTGTTTTTT. The whole variable domain, remainder taken from reference TRBV7-9 and TRBJ2-2, is DTGVSQNPRHKITKRGQNVTFRCDPISEHNRLYWYRQTLGQGPEFLTYFQNEAQLEKSRLLSDRFSAERPKGSFSTLEIQRTEQGDSAMYLCASSLSRQGGRTGELFFGEGSRLTVL.

V usage is TRBV10-3 and J usage is TRBJ2-7; TRBD1 agrees at 7 bases. CDR1 and CDR2 (germline): ENHRY, SYGVKD. The CDR3 runs to 15 residues. The V segment lost 5 bases and the J segment 4 bases; nucleotides outside the gene matches: 11. CDR3: CAISKTGTVGYEQYF. The CDR3 DNA reads as TGTGCCATCAGTAAGACCGGGACAGTAGGTTACGAGCAGTACTTC.